This T cell receptor (beta chain) emerged from a study of cytomegalovirus exposure and HLA in healthy donors. Profiled with immunoSEQ multiplex PCR; TCRdb holds only in-frame clones, not every one. The sample has about 360,000 clones, around 86% seen once. V was shortened by 1 base and J by 2 bases, with 5 bases between the two germline ends. CDR1 is MNHNS and CDR2 is SASEGT in the germline V gene. The CDR3 is 13 amino acids. The receptor was derived from a woman aged 18-35 years in good health and CMV-seronegative. The gene calls are TRBV6-1 and TRBJ2-5; no reliable D call. The material sequenced was PBMCs. In DNA, the CDR3 is TGTGCCAGCAGTGAAGTCAGGCAAGAGACCCAGTACTTC. The encoded protein is CASSEVRQETQYF.